Shown below are 28 T cell receptor beta chains from a single sample sequenced in a study of identical twins. TCRdb called the 5' RACE reads again in MiXCR, with one record for every CDR3 protein. The table shows some 500,000 distinct CDR3 sequences, with around 9.6% occurring only once. These data were likewise used in another study, on yellow fever vaccine responses in identical twins.

Specimen: PBMCs. The receptors stem from a woman aged 18-29 years in good health.

The rearrangement joins TRBV6-2 or TRBV6-3 to TRBJ2-4, with 11 positions matching TRBD1. Germline CDR1 reads MNHEY; CDR2 reads SVGEGT. The CDR3 sequence is 17 residues long. V trimming: 4 bases; J trimming: 1 base; junction bases outside the gene matches: 6. The CDR3 sequence is CASSSPGQGAAKNIQYF. The DNA of the CDR3 is TGTGCCAGCAGTTCCCCTGGACAGGGGGCGGCCAAAAACATTCAGTACTTC.

The chain uses TRBV7-2 and TRBJ2-5; no definite D call. Germline-derived CDR1 and CDR2 are SGHTA and FQGNSA. V gave up 2 bases and J gave up 5 bases, with 12 bases separating them. The CDR3 contains 14 residues. The CDR3: CASSLFAGRETQYF. Here the CDR3 DNA reads TGTGCCAGCAGCTTATTCGCAGGCAGGGAGACCCAGTACTTC. The variable domain in full, completed from reference TRBV7-2 and TRBJ2-5, reads GAGVSQSPSNKVTEKGKDVELRCDPISGHTALYWYRQSLGQGLEFLIYFQGNSAPDKSGLPSDRFSAERTGGSVSTLTIQRTQQEDSAVYLCASSLFAGRETQYFGPGTRLLVL.

The chain carries TRBV15 and TRBJ1-4; maybe TRBD1 (6 bases). Trimming shortened V by 5 bases and J by 0 bases, and 13 bases separated the two germline ends. The germline V gene has CDR1 LNHNV and CDR2 YYDKDF (reference sequence). This CDR3 comprises 16 residues. Here the CDR3 DNA reads TGTGCCACCAGCGGAACGACAGGTGCAACTAATGAAAAACTGTTTTTT. It is translated as CATSGTTGATNEKLFF. Looking up the rest from reference TRBV15 and TRBJ1-4 gives the full variable domain: DAMVIQNPRYQVTQFGKPVTLSCSQTLNHNVMYWYQQKSSQAPKLLFHYYDKDFNNEADTPDNFQSRRPNTSFCFLDIRSPGLGDTAMYLCATSGTTGATNEKLFFGSGTQLSVL.

The genes are TRBV24-1 and TRBJ2-5; 8 bases align to TRBD2. The CDR3 is made up of 15 amino acids. CDR1 KGHDR and CDR2 SFDVKD come from the germline V gene. V gave up 4 bases and J gave up 1 base; unmatched junction bases: 4. DNA for the CDR3: TGTGCCACCAGTGAGAGAACTAGCGGCCAAGAGACCCAGTACTTC. Residues: CATSERTSGQETQYF.

This clonotype was seen a handful of times. The V gene is TRBV24-1, the J gene TRBJ2-6, with 7 bases matching TRBD1. The germline V gene encodes CDR1 KGHDR and CDR2 SFDVKD. Unmatched junction bases numbered 14, after V lost 4 bases and J lost 6 bases. The CDR3 has 18 residues. DNA of the CDR3: TGTGCCACCAGTGACGCGACCGTCATTGACAGGGCGGCCAACGTCCTGACTTTC. Its translation is CATSDATVIDRAANVLTF.

The V and J genes are TRBV18 and TRBJ2-7; D assignment may be TRBD1 or TRBD2 (5 bases each). The CDR3 consists of 17 residues. Germline V gene data show CDR1 as KGHSH and CDR2 as LQKENI. Trimming cost V 4 bases and J 0 bases, with 19 bases left between them. The DNA for the CDR3 is TGTGCCAGCTCACGTGATCCGGGACGGGTAAGCTCCTACGAGCAGTACTTC. The encoded protein is CASSRDPGRVSSYEQYF. Drawing the rest from reference TRBV18 and TRBJ2-7, the complete variable domain is NAGVMQNPRHLVRRRGQEARLRCSPMKGHSHVYWYRQLPEEGLKFMVYLQKENIIDESGMPKERFSAEFPKEGPSILRIQQVVRGDSAAYFCASSRDPGRVSSYEQYFGPGTRLTVT.

V usage is TRBV5-1 and J usage is TRBJ1-2; weak D call: TRBD1 (6 bases). The CDR3 spans 16 residues. Trimming removed 0 bases from V and 5 bases from J, with 17 bases in between. Germline V gene lookup returns CDR1 SGHRS and CDR2 YFSETQ. CDR3 region: CASSLGGSGHLYGYTF. The CDR3 bases are TGCGCCAGCAGCTTGGGTGGCTCGGGACACCTGTATGGCTACACCTTC.

CDR3 bases: TGTGCCAGCAGTTTAACGGACAGAAAGAACACTGAAGCTTTCTTT. Translated, it gives CASSLTDRKNTEAFF. The genes are TRBV6-5 and TRBJ1-1; possibly TRBD1 for D (6 bases). The length of the CDR3 is 15 residues. Trimming stripped 4 bases from V and 1 base from J, with 13 bases between. CDR1 and CDR2 (germline): MNHEY, SVGAGI.

This clonotype occurred a few times. The chain carries TRBV6-6 and TRBJ2-7, with D perhaps TRBD1 (5 bases). Germline-derived CDR1 and CDR2 are MNHNY and SVGAGI (reference sequence). The length of the CDR3 is 13 residues. V was shortened by 6 bases and J by 3 bases, with 12 bases between the two germline ends. This chain's CDR3 is CASSFREDYEQYF. The CDR3 nucleotides are TGTGCCAGCAGCTTCAGGGAAGACTACGAGCAGTACTTC.

The rearrangement uses TRBV3-1 and TRBJ2-1, with D perhaps given as TRBD1 or TRBD2 (6 bases each). Germline values: CDR1 LGHDT, CDR2 YNNKEL (reference sequence). The CDR3 is 17 residues long. V dropped 4 bases and J dropped 3 bases, with 19 bases sitting between them. DNA for the CDR3: TGTGCCAGCAGCCCCACCAGGGGTAAGGAGGGCTACAATGAGCAGTTCTTC. Translating gives CASSPTRGKEGYNEQFF.

This clonotype has more than one count but fewer than ten. The chain couples TRBV20-1 to TRBJ2-5; possible D gene TRBD1, 6 bases. Trimming stripped 1 base from V and 6 bases from J, with 9 bases between. The CDR3 is made up of 12 amino acids. Germline CDR1 is DFQATT and CDR2 is SNEGSKA (reference sequence). CDR3 region: CSARVQGQTQYF. The CDR3 DNA follows: TGCAGTGCTAGAGTACAGGGACAGACCCAGTACTTC.

The chain links TRBV6-2 or TRBV6-3 to TRBJ2-5; 8 nucleotides match TRBD2. Trimming removed 5 bases from V and 1 base from J; junction bases left unmatched: 9. The CDR3 covers 16 residues. From germline, CDR1 is MNHEY and CDR2 SVGEGT. The DNA of the CDR3 is TGTGCCAGCAGTGACGCCGGACTAGCAGTCCAAGAGACCCAGTACTTC. Its protein is CASSDAGLAVQETQYF.

This clonotype was observed many times. This sequence joins TRBV5-1 and TRBJ2-1, with TRBD1 identical over 7 bases. The CDR3 is 16 residues long. Germline V CDR1 and CDR2: SGHRS, YFSETQ. V was pared by 6 bases and J by 2 bases, with 11 bases of the junction left unmatched. This chain's CDR3 is CASTPPGQQPYNEQFF. In DNA, the CDR3 is TGCGCCAGCACCCCACCGGGACAGCAACCCTACAATGAGCAGTTCTTC.

The chain couples TRBV6-2 or TRBV6-3 to TRBJ2-6; D is possibly TRBD1 (5 bases). The CDR3 is 15 amino acids. Per germline, CDR1 MNHEY and CDR2 SVGEGT. Trimming removed 4 bases at V and 4 bases at J, with 11 bases between. The CDR3 protein is CASSSADTGANVLTF. DNA for the CDR3: TGTGCCAGCAGTTCGGCGGACACCGGGGCCAACGTCCTGACTTTC.

The chain uses TRBV3-1 and TRBJ2-7, with 8 nucleotides matching TRBD2. With V trimmed by 4 bases and J by 6 bases, 14 bases remained unmatched. CDR1 LGHDT and CDR2 YNNKEL come from the germline V gene (reference sequence). CDR3 length: 16 residues. CDR3 sequence reads: CASSRFIRGGTREQYF. CDR3 nucleotides: TGTGCCAGCAGCCGCTTCATTCGGGGGGGGACTCGCGAGCAGTACTTC.

This clonotype has a handful of counts. The CDR3, as DNA: TGTGCCAGCAGCTCCAGGGACCCCTACGAGCAGTACTTC. Its translation is CASSSRDPYEQYF. This chain uses TRBV7-9 with TRBJ2-7, with D perhaps TRBD1 or TRBD2 (5 bases each). Trimming removed 4 bases at V and 2 bases at J, with 9 bases between. This CDR3 region has 13 residues. Germline CDR1 reads SEHNR; CDR2 reads FQNEAQ (reference sequence). The full variable domain, completed using reference TRBV7-9 and TRBJ2-7, is DTGVSQNPRHKITKRGQNVTFRCDPISEHNRLYWYRQTLGQGPEFLTYFQNEAQLEKSRLLSDRFSAERPKGSFSTLEIQRTEQGDSAMYLCASSSRDPYEQYFGPGTRLTVT.

This clonotype was seen only a few times. The chain employs TRBV7-9 and TRBJ2-5; D is possibly TRBD1 (6 bases). CDR3 length: 15 residues. Germline CDR1 reads SEHNR; CDR2 reads FQNEAQ (reference sequence). V lost 5 bases and J lost 5, with 18 bases in between. For the CDR3, the DNA is TGTGCCAGCAGCCTAACGCGGCAGGGGATGGAGACCCAGTACTTC. This sequence encodes CASSLTRQGMETQYF.

This clonotype was counted only a few times. The chain carries TRBV7-3 and TRBJ1-6, with 10 bases that match TRBD1. Trimming cost V 6 bases and J 8 bases; bases outside gene matches: 7. The germline CDR1 and CDR2 sequences are SGHTA and FQGTGA. The CDR3 length is 15 residues. CDR3 region: CASSFDRGQYSPLHF. The CDR3, as DNA: TGTGCCAGCAGTTTTGACAGGGGGCAATATTCACCCCTCCACTTT.

The rearrangement uses TRBV6-5 and TRBJ2-6; D is perhaps TRBD1 (5 bases). V dropped 5 bases and J dropped 3 bases, with 11 bases sitting between them. CDR1 MNHEY and CDR2 SVGAGI come from the germline V gene. This CDR3 comprises 15 residues. CDR3 amino acids: CASSTLGRGANVLTF. DNA of the CDR3: TGTGCCAGCAGTACTCTGGGGCGTGGGGCCAACGTCCTGACTTTC.

This clonotype was seen many times. V and J are TRBV7-2 and TRBJ1-2; TRBD1 matches at 8 bases. The CDR3 length is 12 residues. Germline V gene sequence: CDR1 SGHTA, CDR2 FQGNSA. V shed 5 bases, J shed 8 bases, and the junction held 4 bases outside the gene matches. The CDR3 coding sequence is TGTGCCAGCAGCCTTAGGACAGGGGGCTACACCTTC. Translation: CASSLRTGGYTF. Using reference TRBV7-2 and TRBJ1-2 for the parts outside the CDR3, the full variable domain is GAGVSQSPSNKVTEKGKDVELRCDPISGHTALYWYRQSLGQGLEFLIYFQGNSAPDKSGLPSDRFSAERTGGSVSTLTIQRTQQEDSAVYLCASSLRTGGYTFGSGTRLTVV.

The rearrangement links TRBV10-3 to TRBJ1-5; D remains unclear. Trimming took 10 bases from V and 1 from J, leaving 8 bases between them. The V gene's germline CDR1 is ENHRY and CDR2 SYGVKD. This CDR3 is 12 amino acids long. The CDR3 here is CATSGSNQPQHF. In nucleotides, the CDR3 is TGTGCCACGAGCGGCAGCAATCAGCCCCAGCATTTT.

V is TRBV24-1 and J is TRBJ2-7; maybe TRBD2 (6 bases). The germline CDR1 and CDR2 sequences are KGHDR and SFDVKD. The CDR3 is 13 amino acids. Trimming took off 4 bases at V and 3 bases at J, with 9 bases between the two ends. CDR3 sequence: CATSDQDYYEQYF. Here the CDR3 DNA reads TGTGCCACCAGTGACCAGGACTACTACGAGCAGTACTTC.

This clonotype was counted a few times. The chain combines TRBV5-4 with TRBJ2-1; 9 bases are a match to TRBD2. V shed 3 bases and J 7 bases; nucleotides not matched to a gene: 11. The CDR3 contains 16 residues. Germline V gene data show CDR1 as SGHNT and CDR2 as YYREEE (reference sequence). CDR3 coding DNA: TGTGCCAGCAGCTCGAGGGTTAGCGGGAGATGGAATGAGCAGTTCTTC. It encodes CASSSRVSGRWNEQFF.

V usage is TRBV5-4 and J usage is TRBJ1-2; no clear D. Per the germline V gene, CDR1 is SGHNT and CDR2 is YYREEE (reference sequence). Trimming pared 4 bases from V and 2 bases from J, leaving 9 bases between. The CDR3 is 13 residues long. The CDR3 loop reads CASSVTINYGYTF. As DNA, the CDR3 is TGTGCCAGCAGCGTTACAATAAACTATGGCTACACCTTC. Supplemented by reference TRBV5-4 and TRBJ1-2, the full variable domain reads ETGVTQSPTHLIKTRGQQVTLRCSSQSGHNTVSWYQQALGQGPQFIFQYYREEENGRGNFPPRFSGLQFPNYSSELNVNALELDDSALYLCASSVTINYGYTFGSGTRLTVV.

This clonotype has at least ten counts. The chain uses TRBV29-1 and TRBJ2-7; TRBD1 matches 10 bases. This CDR3 has 15 amino acids. The germline V gene has CDR1 SQVTM and CDR2 ANQGSEA. The V gene end was trimmed by 3 bases and the J gene end by 2 bases; junction bases not matched to a gene: 7. The chain's CDR3 is CSVEGTGEFPYEQYF. CDR3 coding DNA: TGCAGCGTTGAGGGGACAGGGGAATTCCCCTACGAGCAGTACTTC.

This clonotype was found a few times. The rearrangement uses TRBV2 and TRBJ2-3, with a tentative D call TRBD2 (7 bases). CDR3 size: 15 residues. Deletions cut 7 bases from V and 10 bases from J, with 24 bases between. Germline V gene data show CDR1 as SNHLY and CDR2 as FYNNEI. CDR3 in DNA: TGTGCCAGCACAACGGGGGGCAAATCTTCTAACTCGCAGTATTTT. Encoded protein: CASTTGGKSSNSQYF.

This clonotype showed up many times. The J gene is TRBJ2-2, the V gene TRBV4-2, with D perhaps matching TRBD2 (5 bases). The germline CDR1 and CDR2 sequences are LGHNA and YNFKEQ. This CDR3 is built from 15 residues. Trimming took 4 bases from V and 7 from J, leaving 16 bases between them. The CDR3 coding sequence is TGTGCCAGCAGCCGGTCCGACCTGGCGGGCGGGGAGCTGTTTTTT. Protein product: CASSRSDLAGGELFF.

This chain's CDR3 is CASSLGRTSMNTEAFF. The CDR3 region has the DNA TGCGCCAGCAGCTTGGGCAGGACTTCCATGAACACTGAAGCTTTCTTT. The chain employs TRBV5-1 and TRBJ1-1; D gene unclear. V was trimmed by 0 bases and J by 0 bases, leaving 12 bases between them. Germline V gives CDR1 SGHRS, CDR2 YFSETQ. The CDR3 extends over 16 amino acids. Supplemented by reference TRBV5-1 and TRBJ1-1, the full variable domain reads KAGVTQTPRYLIKTRGQQVTLSCSPISGHRSVSWYQQTPGQGLQFLFEYFSETQRNKGNFPGRFSGRQFSNSRSEMNVSTLELGDSALYLCASSLGRTSMNTEAFFGQGTRLTVV.